These 13 T cell receptor beta chains were sequenced from one sample in a study of identical twins (dated by TCRdb to 2016 to 2017). To prepare the library, 5' RACE was applied. The listed sequencing device is Illumina HiSeq 2000. The public reads were run again by TCRdb, first through fastp at Q25 and then through MiXCR, and only productive beta chains were kept. When rows share a CDR3 protein, they turn into one entry using the most common DNA and genes. The sample table holds about 520,000 distinct CDR3 sequences, of which about 20% were seen once. Jointly, the top ten make up approximately 0.95% of the sample. These data were also filed under a second study, of T cells expressing NK-cell markers.

The sequencing sample was made of CD4+ T cells sorted from blood. Receptors originate from a woman in her late teens or twenties in good health.

The chain's CDR3 is CASSPTGLLYEQYF. DNA for the CDR3: TGTGCCAGCAGCCCGACGGGACTCCTCTACGAGCAGTACTTC. The rearrangement joins TRBV7-6 to TRBJ2-7; D might be TRBD2 (6 bases). Germline V CDR1 and CDR2: SGHVS, FNYEAQ. V lost 5 bases, J lost 3 bases, and 14 bases lay in between. The length of the CDR3 is 14 residues. The entire variable domain, with the rest obtained from reference TRBV7-6 and TRBJ2-7, is as follows: GAGVSQSPRYKVTKRGQDVALRCDPISGHVSLYWYRQALGQGPEFLTYFNYEAQQDKSGLPNDRFSAERPEGSISTLTIQRTEQRDSAMYRCASSPTGLLYEQYFGPGTRLTVT.

This clonotype was counted a few times. The chain couples TRBV6-5 to TRBJ2-7; no clear D. Per germline, CDR1 MNHEY and CDR2 SVGAGI. With 0 bases removed from V and 1 base from J, the gap between germline ends came to 10 bases. The CDR3 is 15 amino acids. CDR3 sequence reads: CASSYSGFASYEQYF. In DNA, the CDR3 is TGTGCCAGCAGTTACTCGGGGTTCGCATCCTACGAGCAGTACTTC.

CDR3 residues: CASSYESLAGASYNEQFF. The CDR3 DNA reads TGTGCCAGCAGTTACGAATCACTAGCGGGGGCTTCCTACAATGAGCAGTTCTTC. The chain uses TRBV6-2 or TRBV6-3 and TRBJ2-1; TRBD2 agrees at 11 bases. CDR1 is MNHEY and CDR2 is SVGEGT in the germline V gene. J gave up 1 base and V 2 bases, and 7 bases lay outside the gene matches. The CDR3 has 18 residues.

The gene calls are TRBV6-2 or TRBV6-3 and TRBJ2-7; D is undetermined. The CDR3 is 13 amino acids. The germline CDR1 and CDR2 sequences are MNHEY and SVGEGT. V was shortened by 2 bases and J by 5 bases, with 10 bases between the two germline ends. The CDR3 nucleotides are TGTGCCAGCAGTTACGGGCCGAAGGACGAGCAGTACTTC. Its protein is CASSYGPKDEQYF.

The chain is built from TRBV5-5 and TRBJ2-1; D may be TRBD1 or TRBD2 (5 bases each). V was pared by 4 bases and J by 0 bases, with 11 bases between. Germline CDR1 SGHKS, CDR2 YYEKEE (reference sequence). The CDR3 contains 15 residues. Here the CDR3 DNA reads TGTGCCAGCAGCCGGGGCCTGCGCTCCTACAATGAGCAGTTCTTC. The encoded protein is CASSRGLRSYNEQFF.

This clonotype was detected ten times or more. The gene calls are TRBV12-3 or TRBV12-4 and TRBJ1-2, with TRBD1 as a possible D gene (6 bases). Deletions cut 6 bases from V and 8 bases from J, with 19 bases between. This CDR3 is built from 14 residues. The CDR3 is CASRTRDTKGGYTF. In DNA, the CDR3 is TGTGCCAGCAGGACACGGGACACCAAAGGGGGCTACACCTTC.

A few counts support this clonotype. The chain couples TRBV7-2 to TRBJ2-7, with 7 bases that match TRBD1. The CDR3 totals 14 residues. The V and J ends lost 5 bases and 5 bases, in that order; junction bases with no gene match: 9. Germline assignment: CDR1 SGHTA and CDR2 FQGNSA. The CDR3 region is CASSPYRGTDEQYF. CDR3 nucleotide sequence: TGTGCCAGCAGCCCGTACAGGGGCACCGACGAGCAGTACTTC. The variable domain in full, with the rest retrieved from reference TRBV7-2 and TRBJ2-7, is GAGVSQSPSNKVTEKGKDVELRCDPISGHTALYWYRQSLGQGLEFLIYFQGNSAPDKSGLPSDRFSAERTGGSVSTLTIQRTQQEDSAVYLCASSPYRGTDEQYFGPGTRLTVT.

This chain joins TRBV5-1 and TRBJ2-7; 7 bases match TRBD2. The CDR3 runs to 17 residues. The junction had 14 bases not matched to a gene; V was cut back by 5 bases and J by 0 bases. Germline CDR1 and CDR2: SGHRS and YFSETQ. The CDR3 sequence is CASSSLGGDYSSYEQYF. DNA of the CDR3: TGCGCCAGCAGTTCTTTAGGCGGGGACTATAGCTCCTACGAGCAGTACTTC. The whole variable domain, filled in from reference TRBV5-1 and TRBJ2-7, reads KAGVTQTPRYLIKTRGQQVTLSCSPISGHRSVSWYQQTPGQGLQFLFEYFSETQRNKGNFPGRFSGRQFSNSRSEMNVSTLELGDSALYLCASSSLGGDYSSYEQYFGPGTRLTVT.

This clonotype was counted between two and nine times. The V and J genes are TRBV6-1 and TRBJ1-1, with 7 bases lining up with TRBD1. With 6 bases clipped from V and 2 bases from J, the junction kept 9 bases outside the gene matches. The CDR3 spans 15 residues. Germline V gene data show CDR1 as MNHNS and CDR2 as SASEGT. The CDR3 sequence is CASSPTGARNTEAFF. The CDR3 DNA sequence: TGTGCCAGCAGCCCCACAGGGGCAAGAAACACTGAAGCTTTCTTT.

V usage is TRBV18 and J usage is TRBJ2-1, with D possibly called TRBD1 or TRBD2 (5 bases each). Trimming took 6 bases from V and 8 from J, leaving 17 bases between them. The CDR3 covers 14 residues. Germline-derived CDR1 and CDR2 are KGHSH and LQKENI. The CDR3 bases are TGTGCCAGCTCGCTTCGGGAAGGGGCGGATGAGCAGTTCTTC. It is translated as CASSLREGADEQFF.

There are many counts of this clonotype. This chain uses TRBV10-3 with TRBJ1-2, with D hard to call. CDR3 length equals 12 residues. Trimming removed 11 bases at V and 8 bases at J, with 18 bases between. Germline CDR1 reads ENHRY; CDR2 reads SYGVKD. In DNA form, the CDR3 reads TGTGCCGTGTTATCGTGGGAAGTCGGCTACACCTTC. Residues: CAVLSWEVGYTF.

The chain combines TRBV20-1 with TRBJ2-1, with 7 positions matching TRBD2. J was trimmed by 10 bases and V by 1 base; bases with no gene match: 4. The CDR3 spans 12 residues. Germline loops: CDR1 DFQATT, CDR2 SNEGSKA (reference sequence). CDR3 in DNA: TGCAGTGCTAGAGGGGACTATATCGAGCAGTTCTTC. It codes for CSARGDYIEQFF.

This clonotype was detected ten times or more. The chain is built from TRBV29-1 and TRBJ2-7, with no clear D. In germline, CDR1 is SQVTM, CDR2 ANQGSEA. V was pared by 7 bases and J by 1 base, with 11 bases between. The CDR3 has 12 residues. The CDR3 spells CSGVSGSYEQYF. Here the CDR3 DNA reads TGCAGCGGCGTTAGTGGGTCCTACGAGCAGTACTTC.